This paragraph covers one T cell receptor beta chain sequence. Its antigen is not known. While unrecorded immune exposures were likely, the donors were nominally healthy when sampled. The PCR employed 60 Vbeta primers together with 13 Jbeta primers. This table comes from immunoSEQ multiplex PCR, and its TCRdb copy is limited to in-frame clones, with some not included. The sample carries under 200,000 clones, 77% recorded once. This CDR3 has 13 amino acids. Germline values: CDR1 SGHTA, CDR2 FQGNSA. V gave up 5 bases and J gave up 3 bases, with 11 bases separating them. These data come from a study of cytomegalovirus exposure and HLA in healthy donors. Overall study: Earlier results showed roughly 120 million unique TCR beta sequences derived from approximately 180 million T cells. The study's findings and limits: Association of a missense DCLRE1C variant with TCR beta V- and J-gene trimming was reported in a later analysis.

Sequenced input: PBMCs. The clonotype was recovered from a middle-aged woman in good health and CMV-seropositive. The chain recombines TRBV7-2 with TRBJ2-7; D is possibly TRBD1 (6 bases). The chain's CDR3 is CASSPDSDYEQYF. DNA for the CDR3: TGTGCCAGCAGCCCGGACAGCGACTACGAGCAGTACTTC. Looking up the rest from reference TRBV7-2 and TRBJ2-7 gives the full variable domain: GAGVSQSPSNKVTEKGKDVELRCDPISGHTALYWYRQSLGQGLEFLIYFQGNSAPDKSGLPSDRFSAERTGGSVSTLTIQRTQQEDSAVYLCASSPDSDYEQYFGPGTRLTVT.